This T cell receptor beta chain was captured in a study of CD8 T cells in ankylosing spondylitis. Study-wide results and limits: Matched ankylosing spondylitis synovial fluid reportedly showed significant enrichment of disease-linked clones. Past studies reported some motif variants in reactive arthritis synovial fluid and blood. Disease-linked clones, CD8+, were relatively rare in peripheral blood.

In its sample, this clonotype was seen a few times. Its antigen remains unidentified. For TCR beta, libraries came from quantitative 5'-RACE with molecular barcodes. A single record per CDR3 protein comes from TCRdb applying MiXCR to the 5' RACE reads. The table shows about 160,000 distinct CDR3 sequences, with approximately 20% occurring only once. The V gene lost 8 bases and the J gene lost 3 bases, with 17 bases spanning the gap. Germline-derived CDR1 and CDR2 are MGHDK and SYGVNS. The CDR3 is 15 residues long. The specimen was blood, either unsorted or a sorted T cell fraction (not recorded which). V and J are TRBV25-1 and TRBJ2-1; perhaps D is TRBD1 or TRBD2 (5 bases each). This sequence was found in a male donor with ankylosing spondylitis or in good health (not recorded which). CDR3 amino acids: CASGNSGPSYNEQFF. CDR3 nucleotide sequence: TGTGCCAGCGGAAATTCGGGACCAAGCTACAATGAGCAGTTCTTC.